This is a list of T cell receptor beta chains from one sample in a study of cytomegalovirus exposure and HLA in healthy donors. The repertoire was sequenced with immunoSEQ multiplex PCR; TCRdb's copy has only in-frame clones and lacks some. The profile shows 95,000 to 150,000 clones, approximately 10% of them singletons. Sequencing was performed on PBMCs. The receptor set was obtained from a woman younger than 30 in good health and CMV-seropositive. CDR3s leave out the opening cysteine and the closing phenylalanine or tryptophan. D genes are given only for firm matches.

v_call	j_call	d_call	cdr3_aa
TRBV20-1	TRBJ1-2	-	SAAGRGGYT
TRBV29-1	TRBJ1-2	-	SAPVDRGGYT
TRBV5-1	TRBJ2-7	-	ASSFQSGAYEQY
TRBV6-6	TRBJ2-3	-	ASSYVATDTQY
TRBV27	TRBJ2-2	TRBD1	ASSSWTGDTGELF
TRBV27	TRBJ1-2	-	ASWGGNYGYT
TRBV7-8	TRBJ2-7	-	ASSLGASVSYEQY
TRBV6-6	TRBJ2-5	TRBD1	ASSYPGRQGETQY
TRBV28	TRBJ2-7	TRBD2	ASSLYGGSYEQY
TRBV28	TRBJ2-2	-	ASSFFPRRKNTGELF
TRBV5-1	TRBJ1-2	-	ASSRDTEGYT
TRBV4-2	TRBJ2-7	TRBD2	ASSQDRAGVYEQY
TRBV30	TRBJ2-2	-	AWSPGHTGELF
TRBV5-1	TRBJ1-1	TRBD1	ASRGRQGGEAF
TRBV9	TRBJ2-2	-	ASSVAGGTNTGELF
TRBV6-9	TRBJ1-1	-	AWETDSGEAF
TRBV4-1	TRBJ2-5	TRBD2	ASSLESPAGGEETQY
TRBV27	TRBJ1-3	-	ASRKQDPGNTIY
TRBV6-5	-	-	ASSSFAGMGSGEQY
TRBV15	TRBJ2-1	TRBD2	ATSRGLGIEQF
TRBV7-9	TRBJ2-5	TRBD2	ASSLAGGPGETQY
TRBV10-3	TRBJ2-7	-	AITSSGDEQY
TRBV6-1	TRBJ2-7	TRBD2	ASSEGGGRPSYEQY
TRBV18	TRBJ1-3	TRBD1	ASSSGQVSSGNTIY
TRBV4-1	TRBJ1-3	TRBD1	ASSQGDRGGGGNTIY
TRBV27	TRBJ2-7	TRBD2	ASSFGTTYEQY
TRBV2	TRBJ1-2	-	ASSEIPGYT
TRBV14	TRBJ1-1	-	ASSHLGGSEAF
TRBV5-4	TRBJ2-3	-	ASSPGGVSHTDTQY
TRBV30	TRBJ2-2	-	ACRGLGRGLGELF
TRBV5-6	TRBJ2-4	TRBD2	ASSLELAGGILAKNIQY
TRBV5-1	TRBJ1-1	-	ASSLAARTEAF
TRBV19	TRBJ2-3	-	ASRRTATSTDTQY
TRBV27	TRBJ2-7	TRBD2	ASSLGFSGNEQY
TRBV28	TRBJ1-2	-	ASSYQEGVGGYT
TRBV9	TRBJ2-5	-	ATEEEGSSSETQY
TRBV7-9	TRBJ1-2	-	ASSRDGGSYT